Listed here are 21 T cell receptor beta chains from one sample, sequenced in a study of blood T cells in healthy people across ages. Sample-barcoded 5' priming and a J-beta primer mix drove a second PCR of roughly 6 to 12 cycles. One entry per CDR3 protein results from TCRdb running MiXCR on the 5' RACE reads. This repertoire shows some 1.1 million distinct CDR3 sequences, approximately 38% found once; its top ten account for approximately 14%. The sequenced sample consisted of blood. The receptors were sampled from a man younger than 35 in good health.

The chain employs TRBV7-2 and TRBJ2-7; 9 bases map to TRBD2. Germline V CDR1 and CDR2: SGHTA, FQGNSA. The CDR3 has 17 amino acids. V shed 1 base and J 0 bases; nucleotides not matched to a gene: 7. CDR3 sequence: CASSLGALAGTSYEQYF. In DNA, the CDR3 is TGTGCCAGCAGCTTAGGTGCCCTAGCGGGGACCTCCTACGAGCAGTACTTC.

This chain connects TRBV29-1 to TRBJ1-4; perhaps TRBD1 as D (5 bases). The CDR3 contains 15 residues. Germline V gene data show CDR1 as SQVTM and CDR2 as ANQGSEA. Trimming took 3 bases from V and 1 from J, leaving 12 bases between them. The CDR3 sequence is CSVEGDYGTNEKLFF. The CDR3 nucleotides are TGCAGCGTTGAGGGGGACTATGGAACTAATGAAAAACTGTTTTTT.

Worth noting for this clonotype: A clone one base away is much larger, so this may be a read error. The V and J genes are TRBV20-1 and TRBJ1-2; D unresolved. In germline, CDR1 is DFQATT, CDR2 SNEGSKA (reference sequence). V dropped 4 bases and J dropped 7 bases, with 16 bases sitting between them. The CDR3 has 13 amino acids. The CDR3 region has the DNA TGCAGTGCTAAAGATCTAAACGGGCCTGGCTACACCTTC. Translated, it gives CSAKDLNGPGYTF.

CDR3 nucleotides: TGTGCCAGCACTCGACTAGCCGAAGCTTTCTTT. As protein: CASTRLAEAFF. The chain joins TRBV2 to TRBJ1-1; D uncertain. Trimming left V 7 bases short and J 8 bases short, with 11 bases between. The CDR3 contains 11 residues. The germline V gene encodes CDR1 SNHLY and CDR2 FYNNEI. The full variable domain, with the rest looked up from reference TRBV2 and TRBJ1-1, is EPEVTQTPSHQVTQMGQEVILRCVPISNHLYFYWYRQILGQKVEFLVSFYNNEISEKSEIFDDQFSVERPDGSNFTLKIRSTKLEDSAMYFCASTRLAEAFFGQGTRLTVV.

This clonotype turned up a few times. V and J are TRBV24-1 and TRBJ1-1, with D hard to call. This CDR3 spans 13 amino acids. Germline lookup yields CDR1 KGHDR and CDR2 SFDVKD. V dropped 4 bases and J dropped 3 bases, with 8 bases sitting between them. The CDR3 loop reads CATSDQLDTEAFF. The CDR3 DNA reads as TGTGCCACCAGTGACCAGTTGGACACTGAAGCTTTCTTT.

The CDR3 DNA reads as TGTGCCAGCAGTTTCGGGTCGGGCCAGAACACTGAAGCTTTCTTT. This codes for CASSFGSGQNTEAFF. This chain uses TRBV12-3 or TRBV12-4 with TRBJ1-1, with D unresolved. The V end was cut by 3 bases, the J end by 1 base, with 12 bases between. The CDR3 sequence is 15 residues long.

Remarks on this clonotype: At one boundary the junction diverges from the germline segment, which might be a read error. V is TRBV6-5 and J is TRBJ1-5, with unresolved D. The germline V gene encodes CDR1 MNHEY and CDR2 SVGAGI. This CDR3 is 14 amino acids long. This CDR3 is CTSSYERGNQPQHF. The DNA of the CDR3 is TGTACCAGCAGTTACGAGAGGGGCAATCAGCCCCAGCATTTT.

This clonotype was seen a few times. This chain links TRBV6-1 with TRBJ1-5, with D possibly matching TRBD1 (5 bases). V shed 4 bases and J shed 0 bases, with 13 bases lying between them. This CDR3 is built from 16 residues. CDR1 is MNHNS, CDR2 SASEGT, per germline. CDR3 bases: TGTGCCAGCAGTGCCGGGGCATACTATAGCAATCAGCCCCAGCATTTT. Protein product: CASSAGAYYSNQPQHF.

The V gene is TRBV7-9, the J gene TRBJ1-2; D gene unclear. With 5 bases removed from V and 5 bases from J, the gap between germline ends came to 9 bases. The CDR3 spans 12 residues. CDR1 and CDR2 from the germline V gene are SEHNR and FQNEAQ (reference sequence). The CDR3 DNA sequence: TGTGCCAGCAGCCCTACGACGTATGGCTACACCTTC. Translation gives CASSPTTYGYTF.

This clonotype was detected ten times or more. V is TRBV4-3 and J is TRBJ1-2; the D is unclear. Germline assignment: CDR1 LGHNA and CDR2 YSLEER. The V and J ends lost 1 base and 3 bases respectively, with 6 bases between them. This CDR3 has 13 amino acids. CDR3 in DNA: TGCGCCAGCAGCCAAGTGACGGACTATGGCTACACCTTC. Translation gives CASSQVTDYGYTF.

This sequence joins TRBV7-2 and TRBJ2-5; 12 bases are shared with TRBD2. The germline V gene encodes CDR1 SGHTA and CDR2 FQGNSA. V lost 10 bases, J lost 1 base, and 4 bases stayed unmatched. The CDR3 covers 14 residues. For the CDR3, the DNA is TGTGCCACCCGGACTAGCGGGATCCAAGAGACCCAGTACTTC. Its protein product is CATRTSGIQETQYF.

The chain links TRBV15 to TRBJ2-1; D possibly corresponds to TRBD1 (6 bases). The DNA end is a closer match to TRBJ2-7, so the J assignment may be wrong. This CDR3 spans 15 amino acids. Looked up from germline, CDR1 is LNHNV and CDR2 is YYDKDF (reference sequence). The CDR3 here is CATSRDLRDNNEQYF. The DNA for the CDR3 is TGTGCCACCAGCAGAGATCTAAGGGACAACAATGAGCAGTACTTC.

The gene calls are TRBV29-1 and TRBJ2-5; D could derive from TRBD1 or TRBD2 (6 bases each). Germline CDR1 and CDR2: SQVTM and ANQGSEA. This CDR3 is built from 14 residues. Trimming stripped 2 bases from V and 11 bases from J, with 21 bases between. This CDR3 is CSVERGVSYNEQYF. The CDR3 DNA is TGCAGCGTTGAAAGGGGGGTCTCCTACAATGAGCAGTACTTC.

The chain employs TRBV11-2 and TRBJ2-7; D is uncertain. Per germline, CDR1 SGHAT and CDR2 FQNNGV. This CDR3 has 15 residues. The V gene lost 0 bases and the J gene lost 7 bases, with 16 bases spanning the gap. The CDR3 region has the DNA TGTGCCAGCAGCTTAGATTTCCTGCGAGTCAATGAGCAGTACTTC. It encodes CASSLDFLRVNEQYF.

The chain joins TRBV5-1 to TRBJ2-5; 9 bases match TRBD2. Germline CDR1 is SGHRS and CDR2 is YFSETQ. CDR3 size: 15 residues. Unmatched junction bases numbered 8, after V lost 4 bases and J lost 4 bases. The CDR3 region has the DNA TGCGCCAGCAGCGCAGGGACTAGCCTATTAGAGACCCAGTACTTC. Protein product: CASSAGTSLLETQYF.

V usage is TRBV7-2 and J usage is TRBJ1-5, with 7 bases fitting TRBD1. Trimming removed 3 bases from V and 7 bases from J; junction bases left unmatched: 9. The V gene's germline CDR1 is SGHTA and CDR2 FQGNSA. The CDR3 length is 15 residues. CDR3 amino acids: CASSLETGRHQPQHF. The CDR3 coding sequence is TGTGCCAGCAGCTTGGAGACAGGGAGGCACCAGCCCCAGCATTTT.

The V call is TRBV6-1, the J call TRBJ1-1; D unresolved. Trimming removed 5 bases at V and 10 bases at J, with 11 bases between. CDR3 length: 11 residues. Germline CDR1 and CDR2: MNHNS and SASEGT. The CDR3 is CASSSDNTAFF. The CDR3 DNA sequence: TGTGCCAGCAGTTCCGACAATACAGCTTTCTTT.

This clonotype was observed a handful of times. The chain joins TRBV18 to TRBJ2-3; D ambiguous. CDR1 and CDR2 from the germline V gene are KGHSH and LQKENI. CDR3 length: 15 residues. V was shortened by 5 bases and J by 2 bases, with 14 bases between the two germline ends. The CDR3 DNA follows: TGTGCCAGCTCAGTTACCCAGCGTGCCACAGATACGCAGTATTTT. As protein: CASSVTQRATDTQYF.

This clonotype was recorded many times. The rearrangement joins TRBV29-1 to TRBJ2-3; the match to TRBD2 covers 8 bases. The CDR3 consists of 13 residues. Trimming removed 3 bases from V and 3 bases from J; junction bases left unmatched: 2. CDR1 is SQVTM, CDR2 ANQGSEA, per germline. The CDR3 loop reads CSVEGLVTDTQYF. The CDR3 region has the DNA TGCAGCGTTGAGGGACTAGTGACAGATACGCAGTATTTT.

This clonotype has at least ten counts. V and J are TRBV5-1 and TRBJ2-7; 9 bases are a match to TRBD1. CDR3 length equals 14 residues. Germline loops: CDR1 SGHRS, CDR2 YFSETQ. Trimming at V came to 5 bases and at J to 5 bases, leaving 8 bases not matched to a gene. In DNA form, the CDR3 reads TGCGCCAGCAGTAGTGGACAGGGGCTAAACGAGCAGTACTTC. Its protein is CASSSGQGLNEQYF.

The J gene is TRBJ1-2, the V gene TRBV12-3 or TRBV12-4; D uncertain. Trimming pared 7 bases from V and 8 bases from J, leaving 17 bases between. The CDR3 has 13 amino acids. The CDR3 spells CASNPELGGGYTF. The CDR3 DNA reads TGTGCCAGCAACCCCGAATTGGGAGGGGGCTACACCTTC.